Sequencing of this TCR beta chain was carried out in a study of blood T cells in healthy people across ages (dated by TCRdb to between 2015 and 2016). With respect to the entire study: Template switching captured roughly one uniquely barcoded TCR beta cDNA molecule per two T cells in model experiments. Using deep sequencing normalized with unique cDNA molecular identifiers, the study measured how TCR beta repertoire diversity changes with age. The donors were divided into four age groups: young (average approximately 17 years), middle-aged (under 40), aged (62) and long-lived (approximately 74). Donors of different ages were randomly distributed across sequencing lanes to avoid experimental bias. For two donors (one aged 18 to 29 and one aged 80 or older), the study analyzed two additional independent replicas of 1 million unique cDNA reads from the same blood draw.

In the case of this clonotype: Its antigen target is currently unknown. No much larger clone is present one base from it, and per-base qualities are unavailable.

From cysteine to phenylalanine, the CDR3 is 13 amino acids long. The only DNA kept is the CDR3, 39 bases in frame from the first base. Reading the germline V gene gives CDR1 ENHRY and CDR2 SYGVKD. The germline V and J ends show losses of 4 bases and 5 bases respectively, and no gene match explains 1 base of the junction. Library prep was done by 5' RACE. TCRdb shows the sequencer as Illumina HiSeq 2500. A second PCR of about 7 to 12 cycles was run with a J-beta primer mix and a sample-barcoded 5' primer. Each TCR beta cDNA molecule received a unique molecular identifier from a template-switch 5' adaptor carrying 12 random nucleotides. At least 3 million CDR3-containing paired-end reads were obtained from each sample. First-strand cDNA was synthesized from all RNA with the Mint cDNA synthesis kit, primed by a TRBC-specific oligonucleotide. All cDNA was treated with uracil-DNA glycosylase and then went through a first 18-cycle PCR with the universal primers M1SS and BC2_uni_R. The study's processing was this. For normalization, 1 million high-quality reads were randomly selected from each sample, with every read carrying a distinct molecular identifier. Reads with shared molecular identifiers were discarded instead of being binned into consensus sequences. MiTCR, with a Q25 quality threshold and the strictest error-elimination algorithm, was used for CDR3 identification, clonotype clustering and error correction. A nonparametric unseen species model using Euler transformation provided a lower-bound estimate of total TCR beta diversity. TCRdb reanalyzed the raw reads on its own, using fastp at Q25 for trimming and MiXCR for clone calling, and kept in-frame beta chains. Under each unique CDR3 protein, matching rows form one entry showing the most common genes and DNA. The V and J calls, along with clone size, are taken from TCRdb and not from the paper's own processing. The sample table shows about 680,000 distinct CDR3 sequences, and approximately 49% are seen once. Roughly 30% of the sample comes from the top ten.

Donors were 39 systemically healthy Caucasian individuals from Russia aged about 6 to 100 years. Each donor gave 8.5 to 10 milliliters of peripheral blood, collected into EDTA-treated Vacutainer tubes. PBMCs were isolated by Ficoll-Paque density-gradient centrifugation, with at least 6 million obtained per sample. Trizol reagent was used to extract total RNA from PBMCs, with at least 6 micrograms per sample. For every donor, an aliquot of PBMCs went through flow cytometry to measure the percentages of naive CD45RAhigh/CD27high T cells. Beyond this particular receptor, the publication reports: As age increased, observed TCR beta diversity per million T cells dropped in a roughly linear way, and a significant reduction was already evident by age about 40. The CMV infection status of donors was not known, potentially confounding age-related changes in expanded clonotypes. Compared with the aged group, the long-lived group had more naive CD4+ T cells, fewer expanded clones and increased TCR diversity, a pattern suggesting age selection. Conclusive comparison of naive and antigen-experienced compartments was prevented by the profiling of bulk unsorted PBMCs. There was a strong correlation between observed TCR beta diversity and the percentage of naive T cells measured by flow cytometry. Estimates of total diversity based on one million sequenced T cells were regarded as lower bounds and as underestimates.

Here the chain combines TRBV10-3 and TRBJ2-2; the central 7 bases match TRBD2. Input material: blood. This receptor was identified in a woman in her fifties or sixties in good health. The DNA sequence reads TGTGCCATCAGTGGGGGAGGGACCGGGGAGCTGTTTTTT. Translation gives CAISGGGTGELFF.